The 28 T cell receptor beta chains presented below share a single source sample, sequenced in a study of T cells and copy number aberrations in small-cell lung cancer. TCRdb keeps only in-frame clones here, not all; method: immunoSEQ multiplex PCR. The repertoire holds about 9,600 clones, 75% to 80% seen once, with 25% to 35% in the top ten. Input material: normal tissue next to the tumor. These receptors were collected from a man aged 60 to 75 with small cell lung cancer.

The J gene is TRBJ2-6, the V gene TRBV6-1; the D gene is possibly TRBD1 (5 bases). The CDR3 totals 17 residues. In germline, CDR1 is MNHNS, CDR2 SASEGT. V lost 2 bases, J lost 2 bases, and 13 bases lay in between. The CDR3 DNA reads as TGTGCCAGCAGTGAACTCGCAGGGCTGGCTGGGGCCAACGTCCTGACTTTC. This gives the protein CASSELAGLAGANVLTF.

The gene calls are TRBV5-6 and TRBJ2-1; TRBD1 matches at 10 bases. CDR1 is SGHDT and CDR2 is YYEEEE in the germline V gene. The CDR3 is 15 amino acids. J was trimmed by 7 bases and V by 0 bases; bases with no gene match: 4. CDR3 sequence: CASSLDGTGVNEQFF. The CDR3, as DNA: TGTGCCAGCAGCTTGGACGGGACAGGGGTTAATGAGCAGTTCTTC.

The gene calls are TRBV9 and TRBJ2-3; 8 bases agree with TRBD2. Germline V gene data show CDR1 as SGDLS and CDR2 as YYNGEE. The CDR3 totals 15 residues. V lost 4 bases, J lost 2 bases, and 6 bases stayed unmatched. The CDR3 DNA reads TGTGCCAGCAGCCGGACTAGCCTTAACACAGATACGCAGTATTTT. Its translation is CASSRTSLNTDTQYF.

This chain links TRBV12-5 with TRBJ2-3, with 9 nucleotides matching TRBD1. Trimming removed 9 bases from V and 1 base from J; junction bases left unmatched: 5. Germline V gene data show CDR1 as LGHNT and CDR2 as FRNRAP. The CDR3 covers 14 residues. CDR3 DNA: TGTGCTAGCAACAGGGGGCAAGGCACAGATACGCAGTATTTT. It encodes CASNRGQGTDTQYF.

V usage is TRBV7-2 and J usage is TRBJ1-4, with a possible D match to TRBD1 (5 bases). Germline loops: CDR1 SGHTA, CDR2 FQGNSA. CDR3 size: 18 residues. The V end lost 1 base, the J end lost 0 bases, and 15 bases lay between the germline ends. CDR3 residues: CASSLGWDYFATNEKLFF. DNA of the CDR3: TGTGCCAGCAGCTTAGGATGGGACTACTTTGCAACTAATGAAAAACTGTTTTTT.

The chain joins TRBV25-1 to TRBJ2-1; tentative D call: TRBD2 (5 bases). The V gene lost 8 bases and the J gene lost 2 bases, with 16 bases spanning the gap. Germline-derived CDR1 and CDR2 are MGHDK and SYGVNS. This CDR3 is 15 amino acids long. The CDR3 protein is CASPPAAGPYNEQFF. In nucleotides, the CDR3 is TGTGCCAGCCCCCCCGCGGCGGGCCCCTACAATGAGCAGTTCTTC.

V usage is TRBV5-6 and J usage is TRBJ2-5, with D maybe TRBD2 (6 bases). CDR1 and CDR2 (germline): SGHDT, YYEEEE. The CDR3 has 17 amino acids. The V end lost 4 bases, the J end lost 5 bases, and 24 bases lay between the germline ends. In DNA, the CDR3 is TGTGCCAGCAGCCCATCCGCTCCTAGCGAGCCAAGGGAGACCCAGTACTTC. The encoded protein is CASSPSAPSEPRETQYF. The full variable domain, its missing parts supplied by reference TRBV5-6 and TRBJ2-5, is DAGVTQSPTHLIKTRGQQVTLRCSPKSGHDTVSWYQQALGQGPQFIFQYYEEEERQRGNFPDRFSGHQFPNYSSELNVNALLLGDSALYLCASSPSAPSEPRETQYFGPGTRLLVL.

This chain joins TRBV19 and TRBJ2-5; 10 bases align to TRBD1. V shed 5 bases and J 2 bases; nucleotides not matched to a gene: 5. Germline V gene lookup returns CDR1 LNHDA and CDR2 SQIVND (reference sequence). The CDR3 contains 15 residues. CDR3 DNA: TGTGCCAGTAGTCATTTGGGACAGGGGCAAGAGACCCAGTACTTC. Amino acids: CASSHLGQGQETQYF.

The chain joins TRBV6-1 to TRBJ1-1; 7 positions match TRBD1. CDR3 size: 14 residues. CDR1 MNHNS and CDR2 SASEGT come from the germline V gene. J lost 7 bases, V lost 10 bases, and 15 bases had no gene match. The CDR3 protein is CANGDSSLFGEAFF. The CDR3 DNA is TGTGCCAACGGGGACAGCTCGTTGTTCGGTGAAGCTTTCTTT.

This clone has just one count. The rearrangement joins TRBV13 to TRBJ1-1, with 10 nucleotides matching TRBD1. Germline V lookup: CDR1 PRHDT, CDR2 FYEKMQ (reference sequence). The CDR3 sequence is 16 residues long. Germline trimming cut 5 bases from V and 0 bases from J; bases unmatched to any gene: 6. This CDR3 is CASSNRDRGMNTEAFF. The CDR3, as DNA: TGTGCCAGCAGCAACCGGGACAGGGGCATGAACACTGAAGCTTTCTTT.

The chain joins TRBV7-9 to TRBJ2-5; 7 positions agree with TRBD1. CDR3 length equals 16 residues. Germline values: CDR1 SEHNR, CDR2 FQNEAQ (reference sequence). The V gene end was trimmed by 1 base and the J gene end by 0 bases; junction bases not matched to a gene: 5. The DNA of the CDR3 is TGTGCCAGCAGCTTAGTGACAGGGACGTACCAAGAGACCCAGTACTTC. Protein product: CASSLVTGTYQETQYF.

V gene TRBV25-1 combines with J gene TRBJ2-7; 13 bases match TRBD2. The CDR3 has 15 residues. Looked up from germline, CDR1 is MGHDK and CDR2 is SYGVNS. J was trimmed by 7 bases and V by 4 bases; bases with no gene match: 7. As DNA, the CDR3 is TGTGCCAGCAGTGCCCGCCCGGGACTAGCGGGAGAGCAGTACTTC. Its protein product is CASSARPGLAGEQYF.

In its sample, this clone was seen once. The V gene is TRBV7-2, the J gene TRBJ2-5; D gene uncertain. The CDR3 runs to 11 residues. V was pared by 0 bases and J by 7 bases, with 3 bases between. CDR1 is SGHTA and CDR2 is FQGNSA in the germline V gene. The DNA of the CDR3 is TGTGCCAGCAGCTTAGCGGGGACCCAGTACTTC. Protein: CASSLAGTQYF.

This sequence joins TRBV28 and TRBJ1-1; D remains ambiguous. Germline CDR1 MDHEN, CDR2 SYDVKM. Trimming cost V 7 bases and J 7 bases, with 13 bases left between them. This CDR3 comprises 12 residues. The CDR3 here is CASNLSGLEAFF. CDR3 nucleotide sequence: TGTGCCAGCAACCTTTCCGGACTTGAAGCTTTCTTT.

This clone was detected once. J is TRBJ2-1 and V is TRBV4-2, with TRBD2 identical over 11 bases. The V and J ends lost 0 bases and 4 bases, in that order; junction bases with no gene match: 8. This CDR3 is built from 18 residues. CDR1 is LGHNA and CDR2 is YNFKEQ in the germline V gene. CDR3 loop: CASSQDLLAGGRYNEQFF. Written as DNA, the CDR3 is TGTGCCAGCAGCCAAGATTTGCTAGCGGGAGGCCGTTACAATGAGCAGTTCTTC.

This chain links TRBV2 with TRBJ1-1; 8 bases map to TRBD1. Germline loops: CDR1 SNHLY, CDR2 FYNNEI. J gave up 4 bases and V 8 bases, and 9 bases lay outside the gene matches. The CDR3 is 14 amino acids. The CDR3 here is CASFVDRVSTEAFF. DNA for the CDR3: TGTGCCAGCTTTGTGGACAGGGTGAGCACTGAAGCTTTCTTT.

V and J are TRBV5-4 and TRBJ2-3, with TRBD2 identical over 8 bases. V shed 0 bases and J 2 bases; nucleotides not matched to a gene: 2. In germline, CDR1 is SGHNT, CDR2 YYREEE (reference sequence). The CDR3 spans 15 residues. The CDR3 reads CASSLGGLATDTQYF. The CDR3 DNA is TGTGCCAGCAGCTTGGGAGGACTAGCCACAGATACGCAGTATTTT.

Worth noting for this clone: A read error may account for a junction end that differs from germline. The CDR3 reads CASSLEKRDTQYF. The CDR3 region has the DNA TGTGCTAGCAGCTTAGAGAAAAGGGATACGCAGTATTTT. The chain recombines TRBV7-7 with TRBJ2-3, with D unresolved. The CDR3 extends over 13 amino acids. Germline lookup yields CDR1 SSHAT and CDR2 FNYEAQ (reference sequence).

By proportion, this clone is medium-sized. Within the sample, other DNA sequences also encode this same CDR3. The chain links TRBV4-2 to TRBJ2-2, with TRBD1 as a possible D gene (6 bases). The CDR3 is made up of 16 amino acids. The V and J ends lost 0 bases and 6 bases respectively, with 14 bases between them. Germline V gene lookup returns CDR1 LGHNA and CDR2 YNFKEQ. As DNA, the CDR3 is TGTGCCAGCAGCCAAGAAGCCCCACAGGGCTCCGGGGAGCTGTTTTTT. Translation gives CASSQEAPQGSGELFF.

The chain carries TRBV18 and TRBJ2-2; D may match TRBD1 or TRBD2 (5 bases each). CDR3 length: 15 residues. Germline V lookup: CDR1 KGHSH, CDR2 LQKENI. V was cut by 5 bases and J by 0 bases, with 10 bases left in between. Written as DNA, the CDR3 is TGTGCCAGCTCAGAGGGGATAACGAACACCGGGGAGCTGTTTTTT. Its translation: CASSEGITNTGELFF. Combining the CDR3 with reference TRBV18 and TRBJ2-2 gives the whole variable domain NAGVMQNPRHLVRRRGQEARLRCSPMKGHSHVYWYRQLPEEGLKFMVYLQKENIIDESGMPKERFSAEFPKEGPSILRIQQVVRGDSAAYFCASSEGITNTGELFFGEGSRLTVL.

The gene calls are TRBV4-1 and TRBJ1-1; the D is unclear. Germline V gene data show CDR1 as MGHRA and CDR2 as YSYEKL. Trimming took off 0 bases at V and 0 bases at J, with 5 bases between the two ends. CDR3 length equals 14 residues. As DNA, the CDR3 is TGCGCCAGCAGCCAAGATTCCATGAACACTGAAGCTTTCTTT. This gives the protein CASSQDSMNTEAFF.

The J gene is TRBJ2-5, the V gene TRBV7-9; possible D gene TRBD1, 6 bases. This CDR3 comprises 15 residues. V lost 4 bases and J lost 4, with 16 bases in between. Germline CDR1 is SEHNR and CDR2 is FQNEAQ (reference sequence). CDR3 in amino acids: CASSYTGTPRETQYF. In nucleotides, the CDR3 is TGTGCCAGCAGCTATACCGGGACACCCCGAGAGACCCAGTACTTC.

This sequence joins TRBV28 and TRBJ2-1; 9 nucleotides agree with TRBD2. The V and J ends lost 1 base and 9 bases, in that order; junction bases with no gene match: 7. This CDR3 comprises 15 residues. Germline assignment: CDR1 MDHEN and CDR2 SYDVKM. CDR3 DNA sequence: TGTGCCAGCAGTTTATCAGGACTAGCGTTGATTGAGCAGTTCTTC. Translating gives CASSLSGLALIEQFF.

V and J are TRBV6-1 and TRBJ2-7; 11 nucleotides align to TRBD2. Germline values: CDR1 MNHNS, CDR2 SASEGT. V lost 1 base, J lost 3 bases, and 2 bases stayed unmatched. The CDR3 has 15 residues. For the CDR3, the DNA is TGTGCCAGCAGTGAAGGGACTAGCGGGTTCTACGAGCAGTACTTC. Translation gives CASSEGTSGFYEQYF.

This clone was picked up a small number of times. The chain joins TRBV5-1 to TRBJ1-2, with 7 bases matching TRBD1. CDR1 SGHRS and CDR2 YFSETQ come from the germline V gene. V lost 4 bases to trimming and J lost 4 bases; unmatched junction nucleotides: 7. This CDR3 has 14 amino acids. The CDR3: CASSPTGTVYGYTF. CDR3 sequence (DNA): TGCGCCAGCAGCCCTACGGGGACAGTCTATGGCTACACCTTC.

The chain combines TRBV19 with TRBJ2-2, with 12 bases aligning to TRBD2. After removal of 3 bases from V and 5 bases from J, the junction contained 4 bases not matched to a gene. This CDR3 is 16 amino acids long. CDR1 LNHDA and CDR2 SQIVND come from the germline V gene (reference sequence). The DNA for the CDR3 is TGTGCCAGTAGTATCGAGCTAGCGGGAGGGACCGGGGAGCTGTTTTTT. Its translation is CASSIELAGGTGELFF.

The V and J genes are TRBV18 and TRBJ2-7; 10 bases agree with TRBD1. Germline values: CDR1 KGHSH, CDR2 LQKENI. V was clipped by 6 bases and J by 2 bases; unmatched bases: 4. The CDR3 is 14 residues long. CDR3 nucleotides: TGTGCCAGCTCTCCCGGGACAGGGGCCTACGAGCAGTACTTC. The encoded protein is CASSPGTGAYEQYF. The complete variable domain, with remaining parts taken from reference TRBV18 and TRBJ2-7, reads NAGVMQNPRHLVRRRGQEARLRCSPMKGHSHVYWYRQLPEEGLKFMVYLQKENIIDESGMPKERFSAEFPKEGPSILRIQQVVRGDSAAYFCASSPGTGAYEQYFGPGTRLTVT.

This clone has just one count. DNA for the CDR3: TGTGCCAGCAGCGCGGAGGCAGATACGCAGTATTTT. Translated, it gives CASSAEADTQYF. The chain carries TRBV9 and TRBJ2-3; D is possibly TRBD2 (5 bases). From germline, CDR1 is SGDLS and CDR2 YYNGEE. V dropped 3 bases and J dropped 4 bases, with 6 bases sitting between them. CDR3 length: 12 amino acids.